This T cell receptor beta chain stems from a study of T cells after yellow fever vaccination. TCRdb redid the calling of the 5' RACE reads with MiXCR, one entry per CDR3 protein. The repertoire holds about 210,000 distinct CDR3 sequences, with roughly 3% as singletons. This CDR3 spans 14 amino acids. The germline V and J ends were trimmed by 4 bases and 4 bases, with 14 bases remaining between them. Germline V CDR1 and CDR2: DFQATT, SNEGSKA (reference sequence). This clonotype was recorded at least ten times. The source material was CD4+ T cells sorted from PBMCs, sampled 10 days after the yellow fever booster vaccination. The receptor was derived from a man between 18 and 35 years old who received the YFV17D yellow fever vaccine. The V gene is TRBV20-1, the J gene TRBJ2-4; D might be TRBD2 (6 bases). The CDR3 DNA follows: TGCAGTGCTACCCACGGCAGCGGGAAAAACATTCAGTACTTC. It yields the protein CSATHGSGKNIQYF.